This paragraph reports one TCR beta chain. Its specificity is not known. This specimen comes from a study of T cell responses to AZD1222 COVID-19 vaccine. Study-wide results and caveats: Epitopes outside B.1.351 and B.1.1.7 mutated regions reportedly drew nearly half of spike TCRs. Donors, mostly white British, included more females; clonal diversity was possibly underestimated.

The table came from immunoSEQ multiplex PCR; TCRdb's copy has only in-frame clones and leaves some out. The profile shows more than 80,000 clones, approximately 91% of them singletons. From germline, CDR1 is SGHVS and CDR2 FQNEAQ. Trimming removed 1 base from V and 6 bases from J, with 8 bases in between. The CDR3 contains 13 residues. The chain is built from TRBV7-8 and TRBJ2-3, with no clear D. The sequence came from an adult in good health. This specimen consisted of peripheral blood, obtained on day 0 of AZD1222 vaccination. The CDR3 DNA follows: TGTGCCAGCAGCTTAGTGGCGCCGGATACGCAGTATTTT. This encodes CASSLVAPDTQYF.